The rows below give T cell receptor beta chains drawn from one sample of a study of T cells after yellow fever vaccination. TCRdb passed the 5' RACE reads through MiXCR, listing each CDR3 protein once. The repertoire holds 300,000 to 350,000 distinct CDR3 sequences, approximately 4% seen once, with approximately 25% in the top ten. Sequenced material: PBMCs, taken 5 days after the yellow fever booster vaccination. These receptors were collected from a man between 18 and 35 years old who received the YFV17D yellow fever vaccine. Each CDR3 is given with its conserved first and last residue. A D gene is named only where the DNA matches it firmly. Where a row states a size, it is once, few, many or the class of an expanded clone; other rows omit it.

>-|few|TRBJ2-5|TRBV5-1
CASSSPQNPQGIQYF
TGCGCCAGCAGCTCACCCCAAAATCCCCAGGGTATACAGTACTTC
>TRBD2|-|TRBJ2-7|TRBV7-2
CASSLEPAGAYEQYF
TGTGCCAGCAGCTTAGAGCCAGCGGGGGCTTACGAGCAGTACTTC
>-|-|TRBJ1-1|TRBV12-3/TRBV12-4
CASSLKVRGAEAFF
TGTGCCAGCAGTTTAAAGGTCCGGGGGGCCGAAGCTTTCTTT
>TRBD1|-|TRBJ2-7|TRBV14
CASSRHPGTGVKEQYF
TGTGCCAGCAGTAGACATCCTGGGACAGGGGTTAAAGAGCAGTACTTC
>-|-|TRBJ1-3|TRBV10-3
CAISESPRSGNTIYF
TGTGCCATCAGTGAGTCGCCCCGCTCTGGAAACACCATATATTTT
>TRBD2|many|TRBJ2-1|TRBV5-1
CASSLETSGNEQFF
TGCGCCAGCAGCTTGGAGACTAGCGGAAATGAGCAGTTCTTC
>TRBD2|many|TRBJ2-5|TRBV28
CASSLLTSGGRGTQYF
TGTGCCAGCAGTTTATTGACTAGCGGGGGAAGAGGGACCCAGTACTTC
>-|many|TRBJ1-1|TRBV7-6
CASRGDVRGNTEAFF
TGTGCCAGCAGGGGAGACGTTAGGGGCAACACTGAAGCTTTCTTT
>-|few|TRBJ2-2|TRBV24-1
CATSDLKQGVRELFF
TGTGCCACCAGTGATTTAAAACAGGGCGTGCGGGAGCTGTTTTTT
>-|few|TRBJ1-6|TRBV30
CAWNYGSYNSPLHF
TGTGCCTGGAATTACGGCTCCTATAATTCACCCCTCCACTTT
>-|many|TRBJ1-2|TRBV12-3/TRBV12-4
CASRFGAGYGYTF
TGTGCCAGCAGATTTGGGGCAGGTTATGGCTACACCTTC
>-|many|TRBJ2-1|TRBV30
CAWSGLRVDGDEQFF
TGTGCCTGGAGTGGGCTAAGGGTGGACGGGGATGAGCAGTTCTTC
>-|many|TRBJ2-2|TRBV5-1
CASSRGIHGGELFF
TGCGCCAGCAGCCGGGGGATACACGGCGGGGAGCTGTTTTTT
>-|few|TRBJ2-6|TRBV5-5
CASSLVIWDSANVLTF
TGTGCCAGCAGCTTGGTTATCTGGGATAGTGCCAACGTCCTGACTTTC
>-|-|TRBJ2-5|TRBV27
CASSSETGSETQYF
TGTGCCAGCAGTTCCGAAACAGGGTCAGAGACCCAGTACTTC
>TRBD1|many|TRBJ2-2|TRBV5-6
CASSISGTGPTGELFF
TGTGCCAGCAGCATCTCCGGGACAGGGCCTACCGGGGAGCTGTTTTTT
>-|many|TRBJ2-2|TRBV7-8
CASSLEENTGELFF
TGTGCCAGCAGCTTGGAGGAGAACACCGGGGAGCTGTTTTTT
>-|-|TRBJ2-7|TRBV2
CASLTDIRAYEQYF
TGTGCCAGCCTGACGGATATTCGGGCCTACGAGCAGTACTTC
>TRBD1|-|TRBJ2-2|TRBV6-2/TRBV6-3
CASSYRGPDRAGELFF
TGTGCCAGCAGTTACAGGGGGCCAGACAGAGCCGGGGAGCTGTTTTTT
>-|-|TRBJ2-2|TRBV7-9
CASADSNTGELFF
TGTGCCAGCGCGGATTCGAACACCGGGGAGCTGTTTTTT
>-|-|TRBJ1-6|TRBV5-1
CASSLASTGGPSPLHF
TGCGCCAGCAGCTTGGCCTCGACAGGCGGTCCTTCACCCCTCCACTTT
>-|few|TRBJ2-1|TRBV20-1
CSAGRGVDNEQFF
TGCAGTGCCGGAAGGGGGGTAGACAATGAGCAGTTCTTC
>-|-|TRBJ1-1|TRBV4-3
CASSQGKNTEAFF
TGCGCCAGCAGCCAAGGGAAGAACACTGAAGCTTTCTTT
>TRBD1|-|TRBJ1-3|TRBV7-2
CASSLGGYYGNTIYF
TGTGCCAGCAGCCTAGGGGGCTATTATGGAAACACCATATATTTT
>-|-|TRBJ1-1|TRBV20-1
CSARDFSRAEAFF
TGCAGTGCTAGAGATTTTTCAAGGGCTGAAGCTTTCTTT
>TRBD1|-|TRBJ1-6|TRBV12-3/TRBV12-4
CASSGQAQSPLHF
TGTGCCAGCAGTGGACAGGCGCAATCCCCCCTCCACTTT
>TRBD1|few|TRBJ2-2|TRBV7-2
CASSLGAGGNTGELFF
TGTGCCAGCAGCTTAGGGGCAGGGGGCAACACCGGGGAGCTGTTTTTT
>-|few|TRBJ2-1|TRBV27
CASRRPGGVEQFF
TGTGCCAGCAGGAGACCCGGGGGAGTTGAGCAGTTCTTC
>-|many|TRBJ2-1|TRBV20-1
CSAREEHNEQFF
TGCAGTGCTAGAGAGGAGCACAATGAGCAGTTCTTC
>-|-|TRBJ2-5|TRBV28
CASIPSAAETQYF
TGTGCCAGCATCCCTAGCGCTGCGGAGACCCAGTACTTC
>TRBD1|few|TRBJ1-1|TRBV20-1
CSARDFGTGDTEAFF
TGCAGTGCTAGAGATTTTGGGACAGGGGACACTGAAGCTTTCTTT
>-|few|TRBJ2-6|TRBV18
CASSPYAGANVLTF
TGTGCCAGCTCACCATATGCTGGGGCCAACGTCCTGACTTTC
>-|few|TRBJ1-4|TRBV20-1
CSATGGETNEKLFF
TGCAGTGCTACCGGGGGAGAAACTAATGAAAAACTGTTTTTT
>TRBD2|many|TRBJ2-7|TRBV7-2
CASSLTSGGYEQYF
TGTGCCAGCAGCTTAACTAGCGGGGGTTACGAGCAGTACTTC
>-|many|TRBJ2-2|TRBV5-4
CASSPGVATGELFF
TGTGCCAGCAGCCCAGGGGTGGCTACCGGGGAGCTGTTTTTT
>-|many|TRBJ1-1|TRBV5-1
CASSLAPTDLGTEAFF
TGCGCCAGCAGCTTGGCCCCCACCGACCTGGGAACTGAAGCTTTCTTT
>-|-|TRBJ1-1|TRBV19
CASSISGLATEAFF
TGTGCCAGTAGTATTTCCGGGTTGGCCACTGAAGCTTTCTTT
>TRBD1|few|TRBJ1-2|TRBV12-3/TRBV12-4
CASSSRWTGGDGYTF
TGTGCCAGCAGTTCCCGATGGACAGGAGGCGATGGCTACACCTTC
>TRBD1|-|TRBJ1-1|TRBV5-1
CASSLATGVGYGNTEAFF
TGCGCCAGCAGCTTGGCGACAGGGGTAGGGTATGGGAACACTGAAGCTTTCTTT
>TRBD2|many|TRBJ2-1|TRBV7-2
CASSPWATSGGMREQFF
TGTGCCAGCAGCCCCTGGGCCACTAGCGGGGGTATGCGGGAGCAGTTCTTC
>-|-|TRBJ1-1|TRBV19
CASRFPRPGGANTEAFF
TGTGCCAGTAGATTCCCGAGGCCCGGAGGGGCGAACACTGAAGCTTTCTTT
>-|many|TRBJ1-3|TRBV7-8
CASSSGRLGGNTIYF
TGTGCCAGCAGCTCCGGACGACTGGGAGGAAACACCATATATTTT
>-|many|TRBJ2-5|TRBV7-9
CASSSTRRGPQYF
TGTGCCAGCAGCTCTACCCGTCGGGGTCCCCAGTACTTC
>-|few|TRBJ2-3|TRBV5-1
CASSLPTGTTDTQYF
TGCGCCAGCAGCTTACCTACAGGGACCACAGATACGCAGTATTTT
>-|many|TRBJ1-5|TRBV9
CASSPDGNSNQPQHF
TGTGCCAGCAGCCCCGACGGGAATAGCAATCAGCCCCAGCATTTT
>TRBD1|many|TRBJ1-6|TRBV7-6
CASSSPGQGKGSYNSPLHF
TGTGCCAGCAGCTCCCCGGGACAGGGTAAAGGCTCCTATAATTCACCCCTCCACTTT
>-|few|TRBJ2-1|TRBV7-2
CASSPPAGEQFF
TGTGCCAGCAGCCCCCCAGCGGGTGAGCAGTTCTTC
>TRBD1|few|TRBJ2-1|TRBV12-3/TRBV12-4
CASGTQGAPSGQFF
TGTGCCAGCGGGACACAGGGGGCTCCCAGCGGGCAGTTCTTC
>-|many|TRBJ2-5|TRBV5-1
CASSPGDRQETQYF
TGCGCCAGCAGCCCCGGCGACAGGCAAGAGACCCAGTACTTC
>-|-|TRBJ2-5|TRBV29-1
CSASYGAETQYF
TGCAGCGCAAGCTATGGGGCGGAGACCCAGTACTTC
>-|few|TRBJ1-1|TRBV28
CASTDGTSNTEAFF
TGTGCCAGCACGGACGGGACATCGAACACTGAAGCTTTCTTT
>-|many|TRBJ2-1|TRBV11-2
CASTWGGRNEQFF
TGTGCCAGCACCTGGGGGGGGCGGAATGAGCAGTTCTTC
>-|-|TRBJ2-1|TRBV7-2
CASSPGGGVGREQFF
TGTGCCAGCAGCCCAGGAGGTGGGGTCGGCCGCGAGCAGTTCTTC
>TRBD2|-|TRBJ2-5|TRBV5-4
CASSPRASGQETQYF
TGTGCCAGCAGCCCTAGGGCTAGCGGGCAAGAGACCCAGTACTTC
>TRBD1|few|TRBJ2-3|TRBV5-1
CASSLGYRGLLTDTQYF
TGCGCCAGCAGCTTGGGCTACAGGGGCCTCCTCACAGATACGCAGTATTTT
>-|few|TRBJ1-5|TRBV27
CASSPRDNREPQHF
TGTGCCAGCAGTCCTCGCGATAACCGTGAGCCCCAGCATTTT
>TRBD1|many|TRBJ1-6|TRBV20-1
CSAPERQGVNSPLHF
TGCAGTGCTCCGGAAAGACAGGGTGTCAATTCACCCCTCCACTTT
>-|-|TRBJ2-1|TRBV20-1
CSASAMEGCCYNEQFF
TGCAGTGCTAGTGCAATGGAGGGGTGTTGCTACAATGAGCAGTTCTTC